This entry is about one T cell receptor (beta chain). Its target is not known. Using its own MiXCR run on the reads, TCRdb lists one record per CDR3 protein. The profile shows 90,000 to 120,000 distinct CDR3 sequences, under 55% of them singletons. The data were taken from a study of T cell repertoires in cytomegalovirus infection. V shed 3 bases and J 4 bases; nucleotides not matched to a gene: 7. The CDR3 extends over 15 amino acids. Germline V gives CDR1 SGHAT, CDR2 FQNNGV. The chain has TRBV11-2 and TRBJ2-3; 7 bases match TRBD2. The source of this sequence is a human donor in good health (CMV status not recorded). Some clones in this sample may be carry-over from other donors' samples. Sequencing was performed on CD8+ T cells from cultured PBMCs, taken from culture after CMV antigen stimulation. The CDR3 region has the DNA TGTGCCAGCAGCTTGGGGGGGAGTGTTTCAGATACGCAGTATTTT. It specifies CASSLGGSVSDTQYF.